The 17 T cell receptor beta chains given below trace back to one sample, sequenced in a study of blood T cell repertoires in COVID-19. Clones were sequenced by immunoSEQ multiplex PCR, and TCRdb holds only the in-frame ones, with some missing. The data contain around 130,000 clones, almost 85% of them singletons. The sequencing input was peripheral blood. These receptors originate from a woman aged 30 to 39 who had recovered from COVID-19.

The chain carries TRBV5-1 and TRBJ1-2, with a weak D call TRBD1 (6 bases). Trimming removed 5 bases from V and 0 bases from J, with 20 bases in between. CDR1 is SGHRS, CDR2 YFSETQ, per germline. The CDR3 runs to 17 residues. The CDR3 here is CASSKSGAQRSNYGYTF. The CDR3 coding sequence is TGCGCCAGCAGTAAGTCAGGGGCGCAAAGGTCTAACTATGGCTACACCTTC.

The chain uses TRBV3-1 (or the pseudogene TRBV3-2) and TRBJ2-3; TRBD1 matches 7 bases. V was clipped by 9 bases and J by 1 base; unmatched bases: 1. CDR3 size: 12 residues. Germline V gene data show CDR1 as LGHDT and CDR2 as YNNKEL (reference sequence). Here the CDR3 reads CASGQGTDTQYF. The CDR3 DNA reads as TGTGCCAGTGGACAGGGCACAGATACGCAGTATTTT.

V usage is TRBV27 and J usage is TRBJ2-3; D is perhaps TRBD1 (6 bases). Germline V gives CDR1 MNHEY, CDR2 SMNVEV (reference sequence). Trimming cost V 2 bases and J 1 base, with 10 bases left between them. This CDR3 region has 15 residues. The CDR3 loop is CASSLQAGGTDTQYF. The CDR3 coding sequence is TGTGCCAGCAGTTTACAGGCAGGGGGCACAGATACGCAGTATTTT.

This clone was counted once. The chain carries TRBV2 and TRBJ2-1; 14 nucleotides align to TRBD2. In germline, CDR1 is SNHLY, CDR2 FYNNEI. The CDR3 is made up of 16 amino acids. With 4 bases clipped from V and 9 bases from J, the junction kept 8 bases outside the gene matches. The CDR3 region is CASSAPTSGGAAEQFF. CDR3 bases: TGTGCCAGCAGTGCCCCGACTAGCGGGGGGGCCGCTGAGCAGTTCTTC.

The J gene is TRBJ1-1, the V gene TRBV11-1; D is possibly TRBD1 (5 bases). There are 14 residues in the CDR3. The germline V gene encodes CDR1 SGHAT and CDR2 FQDESV (reference sequence). V was cut by 2 bases and J by 5 bases, with 12 bases left in between. CDR3 region: CASSLSRGWTEAFF. CDR3 sequence (DNA): TGTGCCAGCAGCTTATCAAGGGGCTGGACTGAAGCTTTCTTT.

The chain is built from TRBV24-1 and TRBJ1-5; TRBD1 matches at 7 bases. CDR3 length equals 15 residues. Germline CDR1 and CDR2: KGHDR and SFDVKD. The V and J ends lost 4 bases and 6 bases, in that order; junction bases with no gene match: 8. The CDR3 DNA is TGTGCCACCAGTGACGAACAGGGGTCTTGTCAGCCCCAGCATTTT. The encoded protein is CATSDEQGSCQPQHF.

The genes are TRBV6-5 and TRBJ1-6; 8 bases match TRBD1. The CDR3 runs 13 residues. The germline V gene has CDR1 MNHEY and CDR2 SVGAGI. The J segment lost 6 bases and the V segment lost 11 bases, leaving 6 bases of the junction unmatched. The CDR3 DNA follows: TGTGCCTGCCGGGGACAGGTTAATTCACCCCTCCACTTT. The encoded protein is CACRGQVNSPLHF.

The rearrangement uses TRBV4-1 and TRBJ1-2, with D unclear. Germline V gives CDR1 MGHRA, CDR2 YSYEKL. This CDR3 is built from 14 residues. Trimming shortened V by 0 bases and J by 1 base, and 6 bases separated the two germline ends. Here the CDR3 reads CASSQDNSNYGYTF. CDR3 in DNA: TGCGCCAGCAGCCAAGATAACAGTAACTATGGCTACACCTTC.

The chain has TRBV12-3 or TRBV12-4 and TRBJ1-2, with TRBD1 identical over 11 bases. This CDR3 region has 12 residues. The ends lost 4 bases at V and 14 bases at J; junction bases unmatched: 6. CDR3 loop: CASSWGTGGATF. As DNA, the CDR3 is TGTGCCAGCAGTTGGGGGACAGGGGGAGCGACCTTC.

This clone was counted a single time. This chain joins TRBV5-4 and TRBJ2-1, with 10 bases that match TRBD1. Germline V gives CDR1 SGHNT, CDR2 YYREEE (reference sequence). The CDR3 has 16 amino acids. The V gene end was trimmed by 3 bases and the J gene end by 8 bases; junction bases not matched to a gene: 11. CDR3 sequence: CASSSSGTGVTDEQFF. The CDR3 DNA follows: TGTGCCAGCAGCTCATCCGGGACAGGGGTAACCGATGAGCAGTTCTTC.

The chain links TRBV7-3 to TRBJ1-1; D may be TRBD1 (5 bases). The CDR3 runs to 13 residues. Germline CDR1 SGHTA, CDR2 FQGTGA. V lost 5 bases and J 1 base, leaving 8 bases between the germline ends. CDR3 sequence: CASSHGQNTEAFF. The CDR3 coding sequence is TGTGCCAGCAGCCATGGACAGAACACTGAAGCTTTCTTT.

The chain has TRBV12-3 or TRBV12-4 and TRBJ2-1, with 8 bases fitting TRBD2. This CDR3 is 13 amino acids long. Trimming at V came to 2 bases and at J to 8 bases, leaving 2 bases not matched to a gene. The CDR3 reads CASSLNGRDEQFF. In DNA, the CDR3 is TGTGCCAGCAGTTTAAACGGGAGGGATGAGCAGTTCTTC.

The chain uses TRBV9 and TRBJ2-1; 7 nucleotides align to TRBD1. Germline V lookup: CDR1 SGDLS, CDR2 YYNGEE. The CDR3 is 14 residues long. V was pared by 6 bases and J by 4 bases, with 7 bases of the junction left unmatched. CDR3 bases: TGTGCCAGCACGCCGGGACAGATTTACAATGAGCAGTTCTTC. Translating gives CASTPGQIYNEQFF.

As for this clone: The sample has other DNA sequences that encode this CDR3 too. The chain employs TRBV3-1 (or the pseudogene TRBV3-2) and TRBJ1-4; no clear D gene. The CDR3 length is 15 residues. Per germline, CDR1 LGHDT and CDR2 YNNKEL (reference sequence). The ends were cut back, 4 bases at V and 1 base at J, with 10 bases in the middle. The CDR3 nucleotides are TGTGCCAGCAGCCCCTCAGGAGGAACTAATGAAAAACTGTTTTTT. Translating it yields CASSPSGGTNEKLFF.

The V and J genes are TRBV5-4 and TRBJ1-2; 7 nucleotides agree with TRBD1. CDR1 SGHNT and CDR2 YYREEE come from the germline V gene (reference sequence). The J segment lost 6 bases and the V segment lost 3 bases, leaving 5 bases of the junction unmatched. There are 13 residues in the CDR3. CDR3 region: CASSWDSADGYTF. Here the CDR3 DNA reads TGTGCCAGCAGCTGGGACAGCGCTGATGGCTACACCTTC. The full variable domain, with the rest looked up from reference TRBV5-4 and TRBJ1-2, is ETGVTQSPTHLIKTRGQQVTLRCSSQSGHNTVSWYQQALGQGPQFIFQYYREEENGRGNFPPRFSGLQFPNYSSELNVNALELDDSALYLCASSWDSADGYTFGSGTRLTVV.

The chain combines TRBV12-3 or TRBV12-4 with TRBJ2-7, with D uncertain. V lost 2 bases to trimming and J lost 6 bases, with 8 bases between them. CDR3 size: 12 residues. CDR3 amino acids: CASSLSSGEQYF. As DNA, the CDR3 is TGTGCCAGCAGTTTATCTTCCGGCGAGCAGTACTTC.

This chain uses TRBV4-1 with TRBJ1-3; D is unclear. The CDR3 length is 12 residues. V was clipped by 0 bases and J by 8 bases, with 5 bases between them. CDR1 is MGHRA and CDR2 is YSYEKL in the germline V gene. The CDR3 nucleotides are TGCGCCAGCAGCCAAGAAACGGACACCATATATTTT. It codes for CASSQETDTIYF.